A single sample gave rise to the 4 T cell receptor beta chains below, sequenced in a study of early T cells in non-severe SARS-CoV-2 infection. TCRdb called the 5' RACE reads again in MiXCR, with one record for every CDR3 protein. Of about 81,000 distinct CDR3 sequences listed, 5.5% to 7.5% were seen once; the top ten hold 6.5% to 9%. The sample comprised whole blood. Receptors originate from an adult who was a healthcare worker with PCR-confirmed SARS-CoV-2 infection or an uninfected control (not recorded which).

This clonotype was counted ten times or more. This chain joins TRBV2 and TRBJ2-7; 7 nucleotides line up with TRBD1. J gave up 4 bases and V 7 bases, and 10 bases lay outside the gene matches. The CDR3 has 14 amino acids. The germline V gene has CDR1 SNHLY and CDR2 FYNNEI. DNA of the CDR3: TGTGCCAGCACAAATCCAGGGGGTTTTTACGAGCAGTACTTC. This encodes CASTNPGGFYEQYF.

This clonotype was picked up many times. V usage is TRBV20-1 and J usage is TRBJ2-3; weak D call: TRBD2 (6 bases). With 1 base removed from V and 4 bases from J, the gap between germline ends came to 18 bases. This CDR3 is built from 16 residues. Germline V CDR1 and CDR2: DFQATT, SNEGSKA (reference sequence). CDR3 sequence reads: CSARVPVGGTADTQYF. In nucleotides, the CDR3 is TGCAGTGCTAGAGTCCCTGTTGGGGGGACCGCAGATACGCAGTATTTT.

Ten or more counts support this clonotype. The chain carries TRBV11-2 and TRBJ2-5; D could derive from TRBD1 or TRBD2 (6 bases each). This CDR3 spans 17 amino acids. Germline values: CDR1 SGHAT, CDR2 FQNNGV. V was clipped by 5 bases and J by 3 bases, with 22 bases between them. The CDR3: CASSLRPWGAKKETQYF. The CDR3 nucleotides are TGTGCCAGCAGCCTAAGACCGTGGGGGGCTAAGAAAGAGACCCAGTACTTC.

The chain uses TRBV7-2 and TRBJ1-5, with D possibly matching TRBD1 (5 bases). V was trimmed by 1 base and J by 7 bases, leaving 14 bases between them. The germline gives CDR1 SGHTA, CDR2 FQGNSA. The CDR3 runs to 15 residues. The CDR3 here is CASSLVAQGKQPQHF. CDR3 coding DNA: TGTGCCAGCAGCTTAGTGGCCCAGGGTAAACAGCCCCAGCATTTT.